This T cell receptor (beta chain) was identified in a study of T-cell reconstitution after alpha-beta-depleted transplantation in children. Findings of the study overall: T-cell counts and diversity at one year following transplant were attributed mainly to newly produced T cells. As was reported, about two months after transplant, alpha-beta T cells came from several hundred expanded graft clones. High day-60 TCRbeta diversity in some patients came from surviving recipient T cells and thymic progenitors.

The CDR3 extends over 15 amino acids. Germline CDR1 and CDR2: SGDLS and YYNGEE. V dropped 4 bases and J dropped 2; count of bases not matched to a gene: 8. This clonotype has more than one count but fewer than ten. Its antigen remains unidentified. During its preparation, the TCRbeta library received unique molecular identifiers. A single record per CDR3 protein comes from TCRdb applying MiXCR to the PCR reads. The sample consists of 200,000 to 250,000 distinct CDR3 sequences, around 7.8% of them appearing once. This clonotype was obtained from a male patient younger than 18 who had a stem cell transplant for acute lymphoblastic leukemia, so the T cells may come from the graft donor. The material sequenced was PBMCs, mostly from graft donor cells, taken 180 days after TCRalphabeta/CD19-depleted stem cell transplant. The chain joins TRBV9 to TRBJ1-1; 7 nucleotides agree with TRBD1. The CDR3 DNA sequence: TGTGCCAGCAGCCCCACCGGGACAGCAAACACTGAAGCTTTCTTT. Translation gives CASSPTGTANTEAFF.